The entry below describes one T cell receptor beta chain. The CDR3 totals 13 residues. Losses at the gene ends were 10 bases for V and 4 bases for J; bases not matched to a gene: 6. The germline gives CDR1 LNHDA, CDR2 SQIVND (reference sequence). The entry originates in a study of blood T cell repertoires in COVID-19. Study background: Acute-phase and convalescent COVID-19 samples originated in the United States, Italy and Spain. Nucleic acid was either cDNA or gDNA, and it came from T cells, B-cell-depleted T cells, or PBMCs.

How the authors handled the data: Scientists estimated how many nucleated cells there were by amplifying reference gene primers. Method: immunoSEQ multiplex PCR; TCRdb's copy keeps in-frame clones and lacks some. The DNA gave D and trimming, while V, J and clone size come from that table. Of approximately 200,000 clones detected, approximately 90% appear once; the ten largest clones hold about 1.1%. This sequence was found in a man younger than 40 with acute or convalescent COVID-19. Sequencing was performed on peripheral blood. The rearrangement links TRBV19 to TRBJ2-5; TRBD1 matches 10 bases. The CDR3 is CATGTGVAETQYF. DNA of the CDR3: TGTGCCACTGGGACAGGGGTTGCAGAGACCCAGTACTTC.